These 2 T cell receptor beta chains came from one sample sequenced in a study of regulatory T cells in long-lasting Graves disease. Arm-PCR of CDR3 regions and iRepertoire HTBI primers were used to build TCR beta libraries. Each CDR3 protein gets one entry after TCRdb re-called the multiplex PCR reads with MiXCR. The table has under 500,000 distinct CDR3 sequences, around 21% seen once. Time point defined: persistent/refractory GD, antithyroid drugs over 5 years with positive TRAb. PBMC RNA served as the TCR library source. The sample consisted of peripheral blood mononuclear cells (PBMCs), taken when the disease was refractory, from a patient treated with antithyroid drugs. The origin of the receptors is a female donor with Graves disease.

A few counts support this clonotype. This chain joins TRBV7-9 and TRBJ2-7; D is uncertain. The ends were cut back, 10 bases at V and 0 bases at J, with 16 bases in the middle. Germline CDR1 SEHNR, CDR2 FQNEAQ (reference sequence). The length of the CDR3 is 14 residues. The CDR3 DNA sequence: TGTGCCACAGGTGCTTGGGGAAGCTCCTACGAGCAGTACTTC. It translates to CATGAWGSSYEQYF.

The chain combines TRBV18 with TRBJ1-1; unclear D gene. CDR1 is KGHSH, CDR2 LQKENI, per germline. V dropped 1 base and J dropped 8 bases, with 14 bases sitting between them. The CDR3 sequence is 14 residues long. The CDR3 nucleotides are TGTGCCAGCTCACCACAGGGAATTCTTGACGAAGCTTTCTTT. Translated, it gives CASSPQGILDEAFF.